This T cell receptor beta chain came from a study of cytomegalovirus exposure and HLA in healthy donors (dated by TCRdb to about 2017). The study in broad terms: In an earlier analysis of about 560 of the donors, 250 to 300 Gb of sequence data and 120 million or so unique TCR beta sequences from about 179 million T cells were reported. An early release covering roughly 580 HLA-typed donors comprised about 300 gigabases of sequencing data and around 80 million unique TCR sequences. Of the approximately 400 genotyped donors, approximately 82% fell in the genetic ancestry cluster associated with self-reported Caucasian donors. The study was designed to test whether signatures of past pathogen exposure could be identified by cataloging public T cell receptors. The T cell repertoires of 700 or so subjects were profiled by immunosequencing and related to cytomegalovirus serostatus. A separate validation cohort of over a hundred different subjects was used in addition to the 666-subject first cohort. High-throughput TCR immunosequencing, statistical association of individual TCRs with disease status, and machine learning were combined to predict cytomegalovirus infection status. A later analysis re-analyzed previously published TCR beta repertoires from 500 to 700 donors and added high-resolution HLA genotyping to study TCR occurrence patterns. The later analysis used no new phenotypic data to find candidate immune exposures, relying instead on TCR beta sequences and their occurrence across donors. An earlier analysis of approximately 630 of the donors applied high-throughput TCR beta sequencing to assess whether each TCR beta V gene segment acted as functional or pseudogenic. Donor age, sex, ethnicity and CMV serostatus were compiled alongside the repertoire data. Genome-wide SNP genotypes for about 65% of the roughly 670 donors were used in a later genetic analysis, which treated that subset as a discovery cohort. Every repertoire in the discovery cohort had been generated on one and the same sequencing platform. Class I and class II HLA loci were covered by the typing at four-digit resolution. The number of typed donors differed by locus: about 620-630 for A, B, C, DRB1 and DQB1; 500 to 550 for DQA1; some 610 for DPA1; and some 470 for DPB1. Roughly 5 DR-DQ haplotypes were treated as single units for association and clustering because of strong linkage in the cohort. Among some 400 genotyped donors of the cohort, an average of about 240,000 unique TCR beta nucleotide sequences were sequenced per donor, around 20% of them non-productive. The investigation overall reported the following: Because the 87-base-pair reads could not distinguish some IMGT-functional V segments, including TRBV6-2 and TRBV6-3, those segments were excluded. A later analysis reported that several top co-occurrence clusters appeared linked to parvovirus B19, influenza, CMV and Epstein-Barr virus. In a later genetic analysis, a missense DCLRE1C variant was associated with V-gene and J-gene trimming of TCR beta chains, and the association was replicated in an independent cohort. The classifier was reported to diagnose cytomegalovirus status with high specificity and sensitivity in both the original cohort and the validation cohort. A further reported finding was that TCR beta sequences accurately predicted the HLA-A and HLA-B alleles for most subjects in the first cohort. According to a later analysis, TCR association rates differed among HLA loci, with DRB1 alleles showing the most associated TCRs and HLA-C alleles showing the fewest. The study listed 164 TCR beta chains as associated with cytomegalovirus. Compared with equally common non-associated chains, HLA-associated TCR beta chains in a later analysis were more clonally expanded and had lower generation probabilities. Linkage disequilibrium might explain the correlated functional status among segregating V segments, but an unknown experimental factor could not be ruled out. The earlier analysis of fewer than 750 of the donors excluded approximately 17 rarely observed V segments, including chromosome 9 orphons, because counts were too low. It was suggested by the authors that the approach could potentially be generalized to other disease states and immunological phenotypes. Because some donors lacked HLA typing at each locus, the association tests relied only on the typed subset. A cluster of highly shared sequence variants was judged likely to be a technical artifact of the sequencing pipeline. In an earlier analysis of some 540 of the donors, most TCR beta V segments appeared in productive rearrangements about 90% or about 30% of the time, broadly matching IMGT annotations. When HLA alleles, especially DR and DQ, strongly co-occurred, TCR associations were difficult to assign to individual alleles. Across donors, most TCR sequences were observed very rarely, whereas some public TCRs were present in many individuals. In vitro tests confirmed that a few of the cytomegalovirus-associated TCR beta chains recognize cytomegalovirus antigens. For the cohort, immune exposure information was limited to CMV serostatus. The cohort was sequenced for TCR beta chains only, and without alpha or paired-chain data the features that could be detected were limited. In a later genetic analysis, fewer N-insertions in productive TCRs were reported among donors in an Asian-associated ancestry cluster than the roughly 700-donor mean. At a false discovery rate of 0.05, a later analysis linked under 20,000 TCR beta sequences to specific HLA alleles. In a later analysis, most CMV-associated TCR beta chains were found to appear HLA-restricted, with HLA associations seemingly driven largely by CMV exposure. The presence/absence analyses assumed that sequencing depth was roughly uniform across donors, and that assumption may not be true.

Worth noting for this clone: What antigen it recognizes has not been identified. No quality values exist for individual bases; no much larger clone is one base distant.

The cohort consisted of 650 to 850 healthy bone marrow donors. Cohort members were all nominally healthy when sampled, although unrecorded immune exposures were likely present. The donor tested CMV seropositive and was one of the 289 seropositive cohort members. A peripheral blood sample was collected from each donor, and TCR beta sequencing was performed on peripheral blood mononuclear cells. Genomic DNA was extracted from the blood cell samples with the Qiagen DNeasy Blood Extraction Kit. The V and J ends are trimmed by 3 bases and 6 bases, leaving 15 bases between them. For CDR1 and CDR2, the germline V gene (reference sequence) lists SEHNR and FQNEAQ. Inclusive of the bounding cysteine and phenylalanine, the CDR3 is 14 residues long. Only the CDR3 DNA stays, 42 bases, in frame from base 1. Library generation was performed with the immunoSEQ multiplex PCR assay. For the multiplex PCR, a mixture combining 60 forward primers for TCR Vbeta segments and 13 reverse primers for TCR Jbeta segments was used. The CDR3 region of rearranged TCR beta genes was amplified from genomic DNA by a multiplex PCR assay. The amplified TCR beta libraries were sequenced on the Illumina HiSeq System as 87-base-pair reads. Turning to the authors' computational methods: Across the 700 or so repertoires, a later analysis counted tens of millions of unique TCR beta chains, some 11 million of which were shared by at least two donors. Raw reads were error-corrected and collapsed into unique sequences with a nearest-neighbor algorithm that merged closely related sequences to remove PCR and sequencing errors. CDR3 sequences were aligned to IMGT reference sequences to assign V, D and J gene segments. For a sequence to be retained, a match of at least six nucleotides was required to both a V gene segment and a J gene segment. A rearrangement was called productive if the CDR3 had no stop codons and remained in frame with V and J, and every other rearrangement was called non-productive. CDR3 was defined according to IMGT convention as the region running from the second conserved V-encoded cysteine to the conserved J-encoded phenylalanine. The earlier analysis of about 610 of the donors excluded sequences that lacked an unambiguous match to a single V gene segment. An earlier analysis of a few hundred of the donors called V segments functional above 56.7% productive rearrangements and segregating when the between-donor standard deviation exceeded 5%. A statistical classification framework was developed to diagnose cytomegalovirus status using the catalog of TCR beta chain sequences. A later analysis assigned V and J genes by comparing TCR nucleotide sequences with IMGT/GENE-DB human TR gene sequences. Using the TCRdist pipeline, a later analysis assigned CDR3 sequences along with most-parsimonious VDJ recombination scenarios. In a later analysis, each TCR beta chain was defined by its CDR3 amino acid sequence together with its V-gene family, and reads without a unique V-gene family were excluded. To address suspected cross-contamination and a sequencing artifact, a later analysis removed 592 highly shared, low-generation-probability nucleotide sequences. In a later analysis, a clonal expansion index was calculated for each public chain from normalized within-repertoire ranks of inferred template counts. A later analysis computed generation probabilities with a VDJ recombination model fitted to out-of-frame rearrangements, and checked the results against IGoR. In a later analysis, hypergeometric tests were used to score TCR-TCR, TCR-HLA and TCR-CMV co-occurrence, with a repertoire-size bias correction applied to TCR pairs. In a later analysis, false discovery rates were estimated by permuting HLA or CMV assignments 20 times. A later analysis grouped co-occurring TCRs with DBSCAN, adding TCRdist sequence similarity when clustering within HLA-allele-positive subsets. Co-occurrence clustering excluded repertoires with fewer than 30,000 or more than 120,000 public chains, plus five with anomalous nucleotide sharing. Sourced from immuneACCESS, this table was stored by TCRdb with only in-frame sequences that have V and J called. A share of the clones is absent; for the studies checked, an unresolved V gene accounts for under half, and the remainder has no known explanation. D and trimming come from the DNA, and the V and J calls and clone size come from that table. The sample contains 100,000 to 150,000 clones, approximately 81% of them found a single time. The ten biggest clones cover approximately 4% of the sample.

The receptor was isolated from a man between 18 and 35 years old in good health and CMV-seropositive. The sequenced material came from PBMCs. This sequence uses TRBV7-9 and TRBJ2-7, with TRBD1 as a weak D call on 5 bases. The DNA is as follows: TGTGCCAGCAGCTTCCAGGGCTTCAAGCGCGAGCAGTACTTC. It specifies CASSFQGFKREQYF.